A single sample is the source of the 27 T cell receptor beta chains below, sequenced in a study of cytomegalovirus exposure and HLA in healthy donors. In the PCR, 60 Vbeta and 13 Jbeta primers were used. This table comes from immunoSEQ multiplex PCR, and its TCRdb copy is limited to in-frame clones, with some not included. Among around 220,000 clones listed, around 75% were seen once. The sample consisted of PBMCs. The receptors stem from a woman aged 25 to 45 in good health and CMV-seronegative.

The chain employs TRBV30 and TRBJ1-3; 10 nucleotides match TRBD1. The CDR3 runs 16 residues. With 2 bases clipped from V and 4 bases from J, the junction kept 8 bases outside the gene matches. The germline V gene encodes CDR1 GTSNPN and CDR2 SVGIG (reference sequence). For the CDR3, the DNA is TGTGCCTGGAGTAATAACGACAGGGGGCAAGGAAACACCATATATTTT. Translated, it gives CAWSNNDRGQGNTIYF.

This CDR3 is CAWSRRLDEQYF. CDR3 coding DNA: TGTGCCTGGAGTAGGAGGTTGGACGAGCAGTACTTC. The rearrangement links TRBV30 to TRBJ2-7; perhaps TRBD2 as D (5 bases). The length of the CDR3 is 12 residues. Germline V gene lookup returns CDR1 GTSNPN and CDR2 SVGIG (reference sequence). Trimming cost V 2 bases and J 5 bases, with 10 bases left between them.

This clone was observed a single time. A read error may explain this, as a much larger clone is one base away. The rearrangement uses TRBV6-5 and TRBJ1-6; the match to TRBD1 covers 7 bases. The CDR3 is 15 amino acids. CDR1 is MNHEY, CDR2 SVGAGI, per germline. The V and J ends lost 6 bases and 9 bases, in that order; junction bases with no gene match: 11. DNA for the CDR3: TGTGCCAGCAGCTGGACAGGAACGGGGGTTTCACCCCTCCACTTT. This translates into CASSWTGTGVSPLHF.

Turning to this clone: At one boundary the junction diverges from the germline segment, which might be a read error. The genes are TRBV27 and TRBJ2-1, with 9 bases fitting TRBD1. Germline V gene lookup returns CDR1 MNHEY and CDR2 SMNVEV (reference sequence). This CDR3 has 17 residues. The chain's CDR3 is CDSHRTGAPFPYNEQFF. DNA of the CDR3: TGTGACAGCCACCGGACAGGGGCCCCATTTCCTTACAATGAGCAGTTCTTC.

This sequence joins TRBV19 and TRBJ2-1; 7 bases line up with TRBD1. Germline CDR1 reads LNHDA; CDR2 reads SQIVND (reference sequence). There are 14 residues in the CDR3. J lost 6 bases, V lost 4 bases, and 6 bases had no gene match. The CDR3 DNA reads TGTGCCAGTAGTACGGACAGGTTAGTCAATGAGCAGTTCTTC. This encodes CASSTDRLVNEQFF.

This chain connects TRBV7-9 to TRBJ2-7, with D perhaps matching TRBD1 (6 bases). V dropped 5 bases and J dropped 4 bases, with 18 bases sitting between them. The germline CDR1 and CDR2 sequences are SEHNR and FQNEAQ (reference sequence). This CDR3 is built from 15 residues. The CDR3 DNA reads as TGTGCCAGCAGCCCCATGGGGCACAGGGCATACGAGCAGTACTTC. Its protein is CASSPMGHRAYEQYF.

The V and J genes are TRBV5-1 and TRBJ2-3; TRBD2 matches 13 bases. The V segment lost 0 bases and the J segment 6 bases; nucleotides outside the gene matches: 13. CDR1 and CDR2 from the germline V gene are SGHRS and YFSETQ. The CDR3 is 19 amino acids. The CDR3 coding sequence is TGCGCCAGCAGCTTGGGACAGGTCACTAGCGGGAGGGCCGGGGATACGCAGTATTTT. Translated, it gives CASSLGQVTSGRAGDTQYF.

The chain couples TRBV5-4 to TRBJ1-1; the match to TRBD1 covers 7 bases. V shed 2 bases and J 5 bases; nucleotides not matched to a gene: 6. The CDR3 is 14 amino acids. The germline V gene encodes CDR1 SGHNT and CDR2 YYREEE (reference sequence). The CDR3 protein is CASSLRQGWTEAFF. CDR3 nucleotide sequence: TGTGCCAGCAGCTTAAGACAGGGATGGACTGAAGCTTTCTTT.

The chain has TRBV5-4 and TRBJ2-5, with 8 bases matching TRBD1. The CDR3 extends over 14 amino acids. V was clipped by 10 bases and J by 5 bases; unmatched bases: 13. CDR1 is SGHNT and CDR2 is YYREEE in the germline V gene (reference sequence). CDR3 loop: CALARGRDYETQYF. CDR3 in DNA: TGTGCCCTCGCCAGGGGGCGGGATTACGAGACCCAGTACTTC.

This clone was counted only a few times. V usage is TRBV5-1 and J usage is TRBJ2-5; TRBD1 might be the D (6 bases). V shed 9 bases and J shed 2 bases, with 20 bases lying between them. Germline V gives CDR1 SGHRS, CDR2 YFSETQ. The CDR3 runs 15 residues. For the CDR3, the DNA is TGCGCCACCCGGGACACATCATACCCGCAAGAGACCCAGTACTTC. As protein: CATRDTSYPQETQYF.

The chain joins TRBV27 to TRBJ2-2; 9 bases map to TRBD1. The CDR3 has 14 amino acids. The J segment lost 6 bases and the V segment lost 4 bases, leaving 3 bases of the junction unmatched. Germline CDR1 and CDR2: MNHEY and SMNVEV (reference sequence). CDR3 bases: TGTGCCAGCAGTTGGGACAGGGCGTCCGGGGAGCTGTTTTTT. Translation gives CASSWDRASGELFF.

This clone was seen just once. CDR3 DNA sequence: TGTGCCAGCAGTTACACATGGGAAGCTTTCTTT. As protein: CASSYTWEAFF. J is TRBJ1-1 and V is TRBV6-6; D remains ambiguous. The germline CDR1 and CDR2 sequences are MNHNY and SVGAGI (reference sequence). Trimming removed 2 bases at V and 8 bases at J, with 6 bases between. The CDR3 sequence is 11 residues long.

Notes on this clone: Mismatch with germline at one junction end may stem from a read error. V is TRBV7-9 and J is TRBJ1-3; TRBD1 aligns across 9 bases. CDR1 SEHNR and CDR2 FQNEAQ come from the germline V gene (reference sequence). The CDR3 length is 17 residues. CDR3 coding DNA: TGTGTCAGCACCTCTCCGGGACAGGGCTTCTCTGGAAACACCATATATTTT. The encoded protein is CVSTSPGQGFSGNTIYF.

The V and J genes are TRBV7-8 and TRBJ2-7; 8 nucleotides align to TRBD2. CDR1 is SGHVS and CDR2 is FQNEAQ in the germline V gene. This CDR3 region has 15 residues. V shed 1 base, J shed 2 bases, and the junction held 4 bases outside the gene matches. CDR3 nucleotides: TGTGCCAGCAGCTTAGAAATCGGGGGGGCCTACGAGCAGTACTTC. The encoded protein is CASSLEIGGAYEQYF.

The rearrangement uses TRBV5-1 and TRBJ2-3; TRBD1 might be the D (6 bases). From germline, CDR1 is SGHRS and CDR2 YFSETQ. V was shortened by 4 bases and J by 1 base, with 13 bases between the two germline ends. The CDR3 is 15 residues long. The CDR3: CASSAQGFGTDTQYF. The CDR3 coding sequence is TGCGCCAGCAGCGCACAGGGCTTCGGCACAGATACGCAGTATTTT.

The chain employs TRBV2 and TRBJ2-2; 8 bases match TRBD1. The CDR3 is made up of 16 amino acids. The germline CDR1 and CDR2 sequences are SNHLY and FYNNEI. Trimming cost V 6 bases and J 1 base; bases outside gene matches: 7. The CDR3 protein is CASSVTGTGNTGELFF. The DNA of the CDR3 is TGTGCCAGCAGCGTCACCGGGACAGGGAACACCGGGGAGCTGTTTTTT.

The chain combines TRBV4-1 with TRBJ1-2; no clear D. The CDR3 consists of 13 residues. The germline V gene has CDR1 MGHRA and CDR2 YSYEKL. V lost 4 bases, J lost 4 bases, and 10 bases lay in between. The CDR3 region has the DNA TGCGCCAGCAGCCCCCTTTACGGCTATGGCTACACCTTC. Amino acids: CASSPLYGYGYTF.

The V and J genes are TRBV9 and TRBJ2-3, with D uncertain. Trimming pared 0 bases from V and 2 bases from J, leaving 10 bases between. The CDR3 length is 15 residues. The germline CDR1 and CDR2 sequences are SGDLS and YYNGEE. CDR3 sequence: CASSVVAADTDTQYF. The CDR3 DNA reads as TGTGCCAGCAGCGTAGTTGCGGCAGACACAGATACGCAGTATTTT.

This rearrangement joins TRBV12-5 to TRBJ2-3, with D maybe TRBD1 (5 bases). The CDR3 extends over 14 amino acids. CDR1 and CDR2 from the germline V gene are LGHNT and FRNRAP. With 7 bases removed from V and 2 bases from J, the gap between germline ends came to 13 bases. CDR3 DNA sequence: TGTGCTAGTGCTACGGACACTCTCACAGATACGCAGTATTTT. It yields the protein CASATDTLTDTQYF.

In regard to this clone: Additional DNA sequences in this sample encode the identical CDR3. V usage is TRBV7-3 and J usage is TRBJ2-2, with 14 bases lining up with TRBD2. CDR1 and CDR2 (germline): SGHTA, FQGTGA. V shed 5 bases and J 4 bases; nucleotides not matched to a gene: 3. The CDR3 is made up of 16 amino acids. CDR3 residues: CASSLGLAGGTGELFF. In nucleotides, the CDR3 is TGTGCCAGCAGCCTTGGACTAGCGGGGGGCACCGGGGAGCTGTTTTTT.

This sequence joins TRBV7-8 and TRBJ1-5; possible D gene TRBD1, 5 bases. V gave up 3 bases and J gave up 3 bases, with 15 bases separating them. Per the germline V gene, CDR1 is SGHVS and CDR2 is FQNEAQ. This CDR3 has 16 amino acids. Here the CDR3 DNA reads TGTGCCAGCAGCTTGTCCCACGGGGGTTCCAATCAGCCCCAGCATTTT. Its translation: CASSLSHGGSNQPQHF.

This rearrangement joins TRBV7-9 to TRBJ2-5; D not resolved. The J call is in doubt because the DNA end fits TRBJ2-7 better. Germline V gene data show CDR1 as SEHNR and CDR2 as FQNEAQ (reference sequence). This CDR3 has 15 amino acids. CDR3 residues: CASSLAEEAAYEQYF. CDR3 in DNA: TGTGCCAGCAGCTTAGCGGAAGAGGCAGCCTACGAGCAGTACTTC.

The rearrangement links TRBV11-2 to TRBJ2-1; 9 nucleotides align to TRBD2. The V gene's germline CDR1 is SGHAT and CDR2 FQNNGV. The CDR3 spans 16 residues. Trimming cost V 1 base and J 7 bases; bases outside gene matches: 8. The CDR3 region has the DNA TGTGCCAGCAGCTTAGGGGGCGGGAGGGCCGGGAATGAGCAGTTCTTC. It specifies CASSLGGGRAGNEQFF.

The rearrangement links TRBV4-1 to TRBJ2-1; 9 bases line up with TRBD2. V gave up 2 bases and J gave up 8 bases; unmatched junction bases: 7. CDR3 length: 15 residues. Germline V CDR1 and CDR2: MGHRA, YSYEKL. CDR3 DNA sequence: TGCGCCAGCAGCCAAAATAGCGGGGGCGGGTATGAGCAGTTCTTC. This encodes CASSQNSGGGYEQFF.

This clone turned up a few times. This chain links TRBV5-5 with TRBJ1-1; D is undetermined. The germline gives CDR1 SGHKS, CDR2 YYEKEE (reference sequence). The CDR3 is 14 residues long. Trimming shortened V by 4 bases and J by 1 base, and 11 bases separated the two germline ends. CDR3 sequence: CASSLSGGNTEAFF. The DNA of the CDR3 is TGTGCCAGCAGCCTTAGTGGAGGGAACACTGAAGCTTTCTTT.

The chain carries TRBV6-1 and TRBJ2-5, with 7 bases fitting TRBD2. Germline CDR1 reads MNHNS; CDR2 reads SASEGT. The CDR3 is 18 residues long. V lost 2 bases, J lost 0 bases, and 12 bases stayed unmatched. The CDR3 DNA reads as TGTGCCAGCAGTGAACGAGGCTCAAGCGGGGACTACCAAGAGACCCAGTACTTC. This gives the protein CASSERGSSGDYQETQYF.

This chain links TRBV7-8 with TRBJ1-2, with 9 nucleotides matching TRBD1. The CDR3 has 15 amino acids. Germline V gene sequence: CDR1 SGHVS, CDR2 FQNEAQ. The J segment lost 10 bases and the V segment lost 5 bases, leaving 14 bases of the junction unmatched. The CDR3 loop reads CASSKQGAFTPDYTF. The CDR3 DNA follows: TGTGCCAGCAGCAAACAGGGGGCCTTTACACCTGACTACACCTTC.